The source of this T cell receptor beta chain is a study of cytotoxic CD8 clonotypes in ibrutinib-treated CLL. Looking at the study overall: In all, more than ten patients were relapsed/refractory, approximately 14 were treatment-naive and roughly 18 were IGHV unmutated. Among responders, approximately 24 were partial and 2 complete; after median roughly 70 months, around 14 stayed remitted and 12 progressed. Findings and limits, study-wide: Sustained-remission and progressing patients were not sampled at matched times. Public clonotypes were uncommon and contracted or stayed stable on treatment.

The table came from immunoSEQ multiplex PCR; TCRdb's copy has only in-frame clones and leaves some out. The sample lists some 120,000 clones, 55% to 75% occurring once. The junction had 13 bases not matched to a gene; V was cut back by 0 bases and J by 8 bases. From germline, CDR1 is SGHDT and CDR2 YYEEEE. The CDR3 is 16 amino acids. Worth noting for this clone: What it recognizes is unknown.

The input for sequencing was PBMCs, taken after 24 months of ibrutinib treatment. The source of this sequence is a human donor with chronic lymphocytic leukemia. The V call is TRBV5-6, the J call TRBJ1-2, with 7 bases lining up with TRBD1. The CDR3 coding sequence is TGTGCCAGCAGCTTGGCGCAGGAAGACAGGGCTGAAGGCTACACCTTC. It yields the protein CASSLAQEDRAEGYTF.